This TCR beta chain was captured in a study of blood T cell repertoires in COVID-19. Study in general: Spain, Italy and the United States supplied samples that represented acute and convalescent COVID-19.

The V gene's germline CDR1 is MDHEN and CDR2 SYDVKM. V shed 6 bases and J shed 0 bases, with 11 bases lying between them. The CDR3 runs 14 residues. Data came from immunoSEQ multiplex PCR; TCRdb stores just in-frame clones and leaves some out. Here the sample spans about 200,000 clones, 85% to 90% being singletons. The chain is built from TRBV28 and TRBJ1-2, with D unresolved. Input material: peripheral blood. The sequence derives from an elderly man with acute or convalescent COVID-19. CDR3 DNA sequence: TGTGCCAGCAGCCCCACCGCGGCTAACTATGGCTACACCTTC. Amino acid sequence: CASSPTAANYGYTF.